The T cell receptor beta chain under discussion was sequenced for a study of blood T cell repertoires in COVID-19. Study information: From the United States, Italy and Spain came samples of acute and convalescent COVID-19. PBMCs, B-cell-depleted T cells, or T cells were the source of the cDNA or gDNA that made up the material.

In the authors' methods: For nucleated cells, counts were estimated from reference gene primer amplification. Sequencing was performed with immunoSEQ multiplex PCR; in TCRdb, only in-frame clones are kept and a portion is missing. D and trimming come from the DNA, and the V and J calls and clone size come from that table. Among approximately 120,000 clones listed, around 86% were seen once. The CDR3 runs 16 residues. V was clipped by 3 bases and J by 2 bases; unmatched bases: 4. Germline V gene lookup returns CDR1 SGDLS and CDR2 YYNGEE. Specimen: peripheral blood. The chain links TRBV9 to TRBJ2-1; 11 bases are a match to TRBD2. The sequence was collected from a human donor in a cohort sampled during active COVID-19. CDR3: CASSDNSGRAYNEQFF. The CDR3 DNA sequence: TGTGCCAGCAGCGATAATAGCGGGAGGGCCTACAATGAGCAGTTCTTC.